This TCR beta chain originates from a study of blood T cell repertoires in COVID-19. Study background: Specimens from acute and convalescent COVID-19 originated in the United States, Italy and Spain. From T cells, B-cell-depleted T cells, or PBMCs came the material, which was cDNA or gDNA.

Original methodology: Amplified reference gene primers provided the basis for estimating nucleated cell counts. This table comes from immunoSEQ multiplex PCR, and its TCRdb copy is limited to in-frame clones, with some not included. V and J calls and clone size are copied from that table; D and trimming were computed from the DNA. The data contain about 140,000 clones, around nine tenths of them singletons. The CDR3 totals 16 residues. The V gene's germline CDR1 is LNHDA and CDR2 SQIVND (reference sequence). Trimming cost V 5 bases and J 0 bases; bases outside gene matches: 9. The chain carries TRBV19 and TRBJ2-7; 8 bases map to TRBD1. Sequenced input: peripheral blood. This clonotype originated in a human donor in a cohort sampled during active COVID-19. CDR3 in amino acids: CASSLGQGVFSYEQYF. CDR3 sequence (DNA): TGTGCCAGTAGTCTCGGACAGGGCGTATTCTCCTACGAGCAGTACTTC.